This TCR beta chain stems from a study of T cell changes during pregnancy in multiple sclerosis. Here immunoSEQ multiplex PCR was the method, and the copy in TCRdb shows in-frame clones only, minus some. The data contain about 70,000 clones, roughly 91% of them singletons. With 3 bases clipped from V and 5 bases from J, the junction kept 7 bases outside the gene matches. Germline V gives CDR1 SEHNR, CDR2 FQNEAQ (reference sequence). This CDR3 has 17 amino acids. The clonotype originates from a female donor with multiple sclerosis, enrolled in a pregnancy study. V usage is TRBV7-9 and J usage is TRBJ1-6, with 10 bases that match TRBD1. Specimen: CD4+ T cells from peripheral blood mononuclear cells, collected after pregnancy. CDR3 loop: CASSFKSGTGDNSPLHF. CDR3 nucleotides: TGTGCCAGCAGCTTTAAATCCGGGACAGGGGATAATTCACCCCTCCACTTT.